This is a list of T cell receptor beta chains from one sample in a study of blood T cell repertoires in COVID-19. The assay was immunoSEQ multiplex PCR, and TCRdb's table has in-frame clones only and misses some. Of around 200,000 clones in the sample, over 80% were seen once. The sequenced material came from peripheral blood. The receptors stem from a woman in her thirties or forties with COVID-19, enrolled during active disease. Both conserved end residues are part of each CDR3. The order of the fields is V gene, CDR3 length, D gene, clone size, J gene, CDR3 DNA, CDR3 protein. D genes are given only for firm matches. For some rows the clone size is stated as once, few or many, or as a class when expanded; others skip it.

>TRBV10-3|14|NA|NA|TRBJ2-7
TGTGCCACTTGGCGGCAGGGCGAGCCCTACGAGCAGTACTTC
CATWRQGEPYEQYF
>TRBV5-1|15|TRBD2|NA|TRBJ2-7
TGCGCCAGCAGCGCTTCTAGCGGGTCCTACTACGAGCAGTACTTC
CASSASSGSYYEQYF
>TRBV27|14|NA|few|TRBJ2-1
TGTGCCAGCAGTTTATTTATAGCGCACAATGAGCAGTTCTTC
CASSLFIAHNEQFF
>TRBV11-2|11|TRBD1|NA|TRBJ1-1
TGTGCCAGCAGCCAGGGACAGGGAGCTTTCTTT
CASSQGQGAFF
>TRBV5-1|15|TRBD2|NA|TRBJ2-1
TGCGCCAGCAGCTTGGTGACTAGCGGGAAAAATGAGCAGTTCTTC
CASSLVTSGKNEQFF
>TRBV4-2|17|TRBD2|NA|TRBJ2-3
TGTGCCAGCAGCCAGGGGACTAGCGGGAGGGGAAGAAATACGCAGTATTTT
CASSQGTSGRGRNTQYF
>TRBV11-2|13|NA|NA|TRBJ2-7
TGTGCCAGCAGCTTAGGCAGGTTGTACGAGCAGTACTTC
CASSLGRLYEQYF
>TRBV13|15|NA|NA|TRBJ2-3
TGTGCCAGCAGCTTAGGACTAGTTAGCACAGATACGCAGTATTTT
CASSLGLVSTDTQYF
>TRBV5-1|17|TRBD1|NA|TRBJ1-4
TGCGCCAGCAGCTTGGACCCCACGGGGACAGATAATGAAAAACTGTTTTTT
CASSLDPTGTDNEKLFF
>TRBV5-1|14|TRBD1|NA|TRBJ2-7
TGCGCCAGCAGCTTGGAAGGGACAGGCTACGAGCAGTACTTC
CASSLEGTGYEQYF
>TRBV10-3|14|NA|NA|TRBJ1-1
TGTGCCATCAGTGAGGTAGGGAGGATAACTGAAGCTTTCTTT
CAISEVGRITEAFF
>TRBV27|13|NA|once|TRBJ2-2
TGTGCCAGCGCCAGGGGCGACACCGGGGAGCTGTTTTTT
CASARGDTGELFF
>TRBV21-1|17|NA|NA|TRBJ1-5
TGTGCCAGCAGCAAAAATCCAGGGGGAGAAGAGGATCAGCCCCAGCATTTT
CASSKNPGGEEDQPQHF
>TRBV12-3/TRBV12-4|12|NA|NA|TRBJ1-6
TGTGCCAGCAGTCCCCCCAGTGAACCCCTCCACTTT
CASSPPSEPLHF
>TRBV10-2|16|NA|once|TRBJ1-2
TGCGCCAGCAGTGAGTCCAGGGTTGGAGCTAACTATGGCTACACCTTC
CASSESRVGANYGYTF
>TRBV21-1|19|NA|few|TRBJ1-4
TGTGCCAGTCCTTTTTTACGGGACAGGGGAAGATCGCTGAATGAAAAACTGTTTTTT
CASPFLRDRGRSLNEKLFF
>TRBV3-1/TRBV3-2|14|NA|few|TRBJ2-3
TGTGCCAGCAGCCAGAGGCCCAAGGAGGATACGCAGTATTTT
CASSQRPKEDTQYF
>TRBV6-5|11|NA|NA|TRBJ1-2
TGTGCCAGCAGTTGGGGGCTAGGCTACACCTTC
CASSWGLGYTF
>TRBV19|15|NA|NA|TRBJ2-1
TGTGCCAGTAGTATCGTGGGAGACTCCTACAATGAGCAGTTCTTC
CASSIVGDSYNEQFF
>TRBV14|13|NA|NA|TRBJ1-2
TGTGCCAGCAGCCAGGTTACCAGGGGCGGCTACACCTTC
CASSQVTRGGYTF
>TRBV14|15|TRBD1|NA|TRBJ1-6
TGTGCCAGCAGCCTCAGACAGGGGGCTGTGTCACCCCTCCACTTT
CASSLRQGAVSPLHF
>TRBV3-1/TRBV3-2|14|NA|few|TRBJ1-1
TGTGCCAGCAGAACGAGAACAGGGAGCGCTGAAGCTTTCTTT
CASRTRTGSAEAFF
>TRBV3-1/TRBV3-2|16|TRBD2|NA|TRBJ2-1
TGTGCCAGCACCCAACTAGCGGGCAAAGCCTACAATGAGCAGTTCTTC
CASTQLAGKAYNEQFF
>TRBV29-1|12|TRBD1|few|TRBJ1-1
TGCAGCGTGGGGGCCCGGGACAGGGAAGCTTTCTTT
CSVGARDREAFF
>TRBV27|18|NA|NA|TRBJ2-7
TGTGCCAGCAGTTTATTCCCGCCCGCGACAAGTTCTTCCTACGAGCAGTACTTC
CASSLFPPATSSSYEQYF
>TRBV9|14|TRBD1|NA|TRBJ1-1
TGTGCCAGCAGCGCCGACAGGGGGGGGACTGAAGCTTTCTTT
CASSADRGGTEAFF
>TRBV11-3|18|NA|NA|TRBJ1-1
TGTGCCAGCAGCTATAGGTGGGTCAACATGACAGTGAACACTGAAGCTTTCTTT
CASSYRWVNMTVNTEAFF
>TRBV7-9|14|TRBD1|NA|TRBJ2-7
TGTGCCAGCAGCCGGACAGGGTTCAACTACGAGCAGTACTTC
CASSRTGFNYEQYF
>TRBV2|14|NA|once|TRBJ2-7
TGTGCCAGCAGTTTGGACCGGGACACCTACGAGCAGTACTTC
CASSLDRDTYEQYF
>TRBV5-1|14|TRBD1|NA|TRBJ1-5
TGCGCCAGCAGCGTGACAGGGGTCAATCAGCCCCAGCATTTT
CASSVTGVNQPQHF
>TRBV19|13|TRBD1|NA|TRBJ1-5
TGTGCCAGTCTGGACAGGGCTAATCAGCCCCAGCATTTT
CASLDRANQPQHF
>TRBV6-5|12|TRBD1|NA|TRBJ1-2
TGTGCCAGCAGAGGACAGGACTATGGCTACACCTTC
CASRGQDYGYTF
>TRBV2|12|NA|NA|TRBJ1-1
TGTGCCGGGACCGGGACAAACACTGAAGCTTTCTTT
CAGTGTNTEAFF
>TRBV3-1/TRBV3-2|14|NA|NA|TRBJ1-6
TGTGCCAGCAGCCAAGCAGGGCGGGACTCACCCCTCCACTTT
CASSQAGRDSPLHF
>TRBV19|15|TRBD1|NA|TRBJ2-3
TGTGCCAGTAGTATGACAGGGGGCCACACAGATACGCAGTATTTT
CASSMTGGHTDTQYF
>TRBV12-3/TRBV12-4|13|TRBD2|once|TRBJ2-1
TGTGCCAGCACCGATAGCGGGAGGGCTGAGCAGTTCTTC
CASTDSGRAEQFF
>TRBV5-4|15|NA|NA|TRBJ1-2
TGTGCCAGCAGTGTTCAGGGTGCCCTTCCCCATGGCTACACCTTC
CASSVQGALPHGYTF
>TRBV19|11|NA|NA|TRBJ2-1
TGTGCCAGTAGCAACGGGTGGGAGCAGTTCTTC
CASSNGWEQFF
>TRBV29-1|16|TRBD2|NA|TRBJ2-2
TGCAGCGTTGCAATAGCGGGGGGCGCGAACACCGGGGAGCTGTTTTTT
CSVAIAGGANTGELFF
>TRBV5-5|14|NA|NA|TRBJ1-1
TGTGCCAGCAGCGGGAGCCTTGGGACACTTGAAGCTTTCTTT
CASSGSLGTLEAFF
>TRBV2|17|TRBD2|NA|TRBJ2-1
TGTGCCAGCAGCCCCTCCGGGACTAGCGGGAGGAGGAATGAGCAGTTCTTC
CASSPSGTSGRRNEQFF
>TRBV5-6|17|TRBD1|NA|TRBJ2-7
TGTGCCAGCAGCTCCTGGTGGGGGACAGGGAGGTCCTACGAGCAGTACTTC
CASSSWWGTGRSYEQYF
>TRBV5-5|15|NA|NA|TRBJ2-7
TGTGCCAGCAGCTTATGGACCACCGGGGTGGAGGAGCAGTACTTC
CASSLWTTGVEEQYF
>TRBV3-1/TRBV3-2|14|TRBD1|NA|TRBJ2-2
TGTGCCAGCAGGAAGACAGGGGACACCGGGGAGCTGTTTTTT
CASRKTGDTGELFF
>TRBV24-1|12|NA|NA|TRBJ1-1
TGTGCCACCAGTGATTTGGGAGTTGAAGCTTTCTTT
CATSDLGVEAFF
>TRBV27|14|TRBD1|NA|TRBJ2-7
TGTGCCAGCAGCTTGGGACAGGGCGGCTACGAGCAGTACTTC
CASSLGQGGYEQYF
>TRBV4-1|14|TRBD1|NA|TRBJ1-2
TGCGCCAGCAGCCAAGAAACAGGGGTCTATGGCTACACCTTC
CASSQETGVYGYTF
>TRBV18|12|NA|once|TRBJ1-1
TGTGCCAGCTCACCACCGGTGTTGCGGGCTTTCTTT
CASSPPVLRAFF
>TRBV25-1|14|NA|NA|TRBJ1-4
TGTGCCAGCAGTACTAAACGGGTGAATGAAAAACTGTTTTTT
CASSTKRVNEKLFF
>TRBV18|13|NA|many|TRBJ2-2
TGCACGGCCGGGGAATCAGCCACCGGGGAGCTGTTTTTT
CTAGESATGELFF
>TRBV6-1|15|NA|NA|TRBJ1-3
TGTGCCAGCAGTGAGCAGGGGTCGCGAGGAAACACCATATATTTT
CASSEQGSRGNTIYF
>TRBV5-1|14|NA|NA|TRBJ2-5
TGCGCCAGCAGCTTGGAGGTTACAGGGGAGACCCAGTACTTC
CASSLEVTGETQYF
>TRBV29-1|14|TRBD2|NA|TRBJ2-2
TGCAGCGTTCTCGGGGGGGCCAACACCGGGGAGCTGTTTTTT
CSVLGGANTGELFF
>TRBV19|14|NA|NA|TRBJ1-2
TGTGCCAGTACCCTGGGTCCAGGGAACTATGGCTACACCTTC
CASTLGPGNYGYTF